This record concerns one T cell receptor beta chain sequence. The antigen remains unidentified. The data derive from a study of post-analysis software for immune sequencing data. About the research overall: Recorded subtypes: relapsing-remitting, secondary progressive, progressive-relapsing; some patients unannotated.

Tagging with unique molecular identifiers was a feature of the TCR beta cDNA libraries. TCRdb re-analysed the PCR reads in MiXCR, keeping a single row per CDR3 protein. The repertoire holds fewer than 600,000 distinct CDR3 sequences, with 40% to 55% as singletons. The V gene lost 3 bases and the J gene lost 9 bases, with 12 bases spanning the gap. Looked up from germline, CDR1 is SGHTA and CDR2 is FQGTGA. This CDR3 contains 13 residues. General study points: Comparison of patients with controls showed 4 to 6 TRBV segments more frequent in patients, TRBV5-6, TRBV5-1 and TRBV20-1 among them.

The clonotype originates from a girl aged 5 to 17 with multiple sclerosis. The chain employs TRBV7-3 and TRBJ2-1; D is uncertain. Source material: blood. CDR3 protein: CASSFVVEAEQFF. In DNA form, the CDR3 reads TGTGCCAGCAGCTTTGTGGTGGAAGCTGAGCAGTTCTTC.